Shown below are 19 T cell receptor beta chains from a single sample sequenced in a study of radiation and T cells in renal cell carcinoma. Assay: immunoSEQ multiplex PCR; the TCRdb copy retains only in-frame clones and omits some. This sample carries 15,000 or so clones, approximately 60% of them seen once, and the ten largest clones take approximately 15%. As to treatment: treatment-naive control, cytoreductive nephrectomy. Material: tumor tissue, obtained from a patient whose treatment was nephrectomy without radiotherapy. The receptors originated from a man in his sixties with renal cell carcinoma.

This clone was seen just once. The chain employs TRBV5-6 and TRBJ1-6; TRBD1 aligns across 9 bases. Germline CDR1 and CDR2: SGHDT and YYEEEE. V was pared by 7 bases and J by 9 bases, with 17 bases of the junction left unmatched. The CDR3 is made up of 17 amino acids. The CDR3 region is CASGQSYWDREGSPLHF. The DNA of the CDR3 is TGTGCCAGCGGACAAAGCTACTGGGACAGGGAGGGTTCACCCCTCCACTTT.

This sequence joins TRBV28 and TRBJ1-4; D gene ambiguous. From germline, CDR1 is MDHEN and CDR2 SYDVKM. Between the trimmed V and J ends, which lost 4 bases and 11 bases, there was a span of 17 bases. The CDR3 has 14 residues. The CDR3 DNA is TGTGCCAGCAGTTCTGTCGGTGGGTTGTATAAACTGTTTTTT. Translated, it gives CASSSVGGLYKLFF.

This chain connects TRBV9 to TRBJ2-3; perhaps TRBD1 as D (6 bases). CDR1 is SGDLS and CDR2 is YYNGEE in the germline V gene. CDR3 length equals 15 residues. V lost 4 bases and J lost 0, with 12 bases in between. The CDR3 coding sequence is TGTGCCAGCAGCCCCAGGGGAACTAGCACAGATACGCAGTATTTT. Protein: CASSPRGTSTDTQYF.

The chain employs TRBV7-2 and TRBJ2-7, with D perhaps TRBD2 (5 bases). Per germline, CDR1 SGHTA and CDR2 FQGNSA. Trimming shortened V by 2 bases and J by 1 base, and 15 bases separated the two germline ends. The CDR3 totals 16 residues. CDR3 bases: TGTGCCAGCAGCTTAAAGACTGGACTTACTTCCTACGAGCAGTACTTC. It encodes CASSLKTGLTSYEQYF.

The chain carries TRBV27 and TRBJ1-2, with 9 nucleotides matching TRBD1. The V segment lost 5 bases and the J segment 4 bases; nucleotides outside the gene matches: 11. Germline CDR1 MNHEY, CDR2 SMNVEV (reference sequence). CDR3 length: 16 amino acids. The CDR3, as DNA: TGTGCCAGCAGTCTGGACAGGGGAGGAATGGCCTATGGCTACACCTTC. Its translation: CASSLDRGGMAYGYTF.

This clone has more than one count but fewer than ten. The rearrangement joins TRBV11-3 to TRBJ2-1; no clear D gene. This CDR3 region has 13 residues. V was trimmed by 1 base and J by 9 bases, leaving 10 bases between them. Germline CDR1 and CDR2: SGHNT and YENEEA. This CDR3 is CASSLGQASEQFF. The CDR3 bases are TGTGCCAGCAGCTTAGGGCAGGCTAGTGAGCAGTTCTTC.

The gene calls are TRBV14 and TRBJ1-1; D is uncertain. Germline values: CDR1 SGHDN, CDR2 FVKESK. V lost 4 bases and J 0 bases, leaving 6 bases between the germline ends. The CDR3 is 13 residues long. CDR3 bases: TGTGCCAGCAGCCGGCATTTGAACACTGAAGCTTTCTTT. It codes for CASSRHLNTEAFF. The full variable domain, rest sourced from reference TRBV14 and TRBJ1-1, is EAGVTQFPSHSVIEKGQTVTLRCDPISGHDNLYWYRRVMGKEIKFLLHFVKESKQDESGMPNNRFLAERTGGTYSTLKVQPAELEDSGVYFCASSRHLNTEAFFGQGTRLTVV.

This clone was picked up one time. The chain combines TRBV7-9 with TRBJ2-7; a weak D match, TRBD1 (6 bases). Germline V gives CDR1 SEHNR, CDR2 FQNEAQ (reference sequence). There are 14 residues in the CDR3. V was pared by 5 bases and J by 3 bases, with 14 bases between. The CDR3, as DNA: TGTGCCAGCAGCACCACGGGACATTTCTACGAGCAGTACTTC. It codes for CASSTTGHFYEQYF.

The CDR3 region is CAISERTGGSWAFF. The CDR3 bases are TGTGCCATCAGTGAAAGGACAGGGGGATCTTGGGCTTTCTTT. This rearrangement joins TRBV10-3 to TRBJ1-1, with 10 bases lining up with TRBD1. J lost 11 bases, V lost 3 bases, and 9 bases had no gene match. CDR1 is ENHRY, CDR2 SYGVKD, per germline. The CDR3 extends over 14 amino acids.

This rearrangement joins TRBV2 to TRBJ1-1; a weak D match, TRBD1 (6 bases). The V gene's germline CDR1 is SNHLY and CDR2 FYNNEI. Trimming took off 7 bases at V and 0 bases at J, with 18 bases between the two ends. This CDR3 is built from 16 residues. For the CDR3, the DNA is TGTGCCAGCAAGCGGTCAGGGGACTCTATGAACACTGAAGCTTTCTTT. As protein: CASKRSGDSMNTEAFF.

The CDR3 DNA follows: TGTGCCTGGAGTGGGGGAGGGGCTTCCTACGAGCAGTACTTC. Translated: CAWSGGGASYEQYF. This chain links TRBV30 with TRBJ2-7; 7 positions match TRBD2. V was pared by 1 base and J by 1 base, with 4 bases of the junction left unmatched. The CDR3 totals 14 residues. The germline CDR1 and CDR2 sequences are GTSNPN and SVGIG (reference sequence).

The chain has TRBV11-2 and TRBJ2-5; 9 nucleotides match TRBD2. The CDR3 is 16 residues long. V lost 4 bases and J lost 3; bases outside the gene matches: 9. Germline CDR1 is SGHAT and CDR2 is FQNNGV. DNA of the CDR3: TGTGCCAGCAGCTACTCTAGAGCGGGGGGTAAAGAGACCCAGTACTTC. As protein: CASSYSRAGGKETQYF.

The chain joins TRBV13 to TRBJ2-3; 11 bases fit TRBD1. V shed 9 bases and J 5 bases; nucleotides not matched to a gene: 7. The CDR3 loop spans 14 amino acids. Looked up from germline, CDR1 is PRHDT and CDR2 is FYEKMQ (reference sequence). CDR3 sequence reads: CASKDRGRGDTQYF. DNA for the CDR3: TGTGCCAGTAAGGACAGGGGGCGAGGAGATACGCAGTATTTT.

Comments on this clone: Sequence at one end of the junction differs from germline and may be a read error. The chain joins TRBV30 to TRBJ2-3, with D possibly being TRBD1 (6 bases). The CDR3 is 13 amino acids. Germline V gene lookup returns CDR1 GTSNPN and CDR2 SVGIG (reference sequence). This CDR3 reads CVWSSGGTDTQYF. In DNA form, the CDR3 reads TGTGTCTGGAGTTCAGGGGGCACAGATACGCAGTATTTT.

V usage is TRBV6-1 and J usage is TRBJ1-1; D remains unclear. CDR1 and CDR2 from the germline V gene are MNHNS and SASEGT. The CDR3 has 11 residues. V lost 6 bases to trimming and J lost 0 bases, with 2 bases between them. CDR3 nucleotide sequence: TGTGCCAGCAGGGTGAACACTGAAGCTTTCTTT. Translated, it gives CASRVNTEAFF.

This chain uses TRBV5-1 with TRBJ2-5, with 8 bases identical to TRBD2. V dropped 4 bases and J dropped 2; count of bases not matched to a gene: 7. The CDR3 sequence is 15 residues long. Germline values: CDR1 SGHRS, CDR2 YFSETQ. CDR3 nucleotides: TGCGCCAGCAGCCCTGGGAGCGGGGGACAAGAGACCCAGTACTTC. This codes for CASSPGSGGQETQYF.

In its sample, this clone ranks as medium-sized. The gene calls are TRBV4-3 and TRBJ2-7, with D perhaps TRBD1 (6 bases). With 3 bases removed from V and 1 base from J, the gap between germline ends came to 13 bases. The CDR3 runs to 15 residues. Germline V gene data show CDR1 as LGHNA and CDR2 as YSLEER. For the CDR3, the DNA is TGCGCCAGCAGCCACTCCCTACAGGGATCCTACGAGCAGTACTTC. Protein sequence: CASSHSLQGSYEQYF.

The chain employs TRBV18 and TRBJ2-7, with TRBD1 identical over 7 bases. V dropped 4 bases and J dropped 6; count of bases not matched to a gene: 6. Germline assignment: CDR1 KGHSH and CDR2 LQKENI. This CDR3 has 13 amino acids. CDR3 sequence (DNA): TGTGCCAGCTCACTGGACAGGTTTGGCGAGCAGTACTTC. Its protein product is CASSLDRFGEQYF.

The chain couples TRBV10-3 to TRBJ1-3; D perhaps matches TRBD1 (6 bases). This CDR3 is 12 amino acids long. Trimming cost V 6 bases and J 6 bases, with 9 bases left between them. Germline CDR1 is ENHRY and CDR2 is SYGVKD. Written as DNA, the CDR3 is TGTGCCATCAGGCCAGGGGAAAACACCATATATTTT. Its protein is CAIRPGENTIYF.